This T cell receptor (beta chain) appears in the sequencing data of a study of blood T cell repertoires in COVID-19. The wider study: PBMCs, B-cell-depleted T cells, or T cells were the source of the cDNA or gDNA that made up the material.

All enrollees were roughly 18 to 90 years old and from 20 to 30 US areas. Which cohort a participant joined came from the clinical history participants gave. Each recovered donor of Cohort 3 presented with two negative PCRs, clearance, or symptom resolution. Sequencing was performed with immunoSEQ multiplex PCR; in TCRdb, only in-frame clones are kept and a portion is missing. The profile shows around 330,000 clones, approximately 88% of them singletons. What was sequenced was PBMCs or T cells enriched from blood (not recorded which). This sequence originates from a man between 60 and 75 years old who had recovered from COVID-19.

The CDR3 is CASRTSSAEQFF. CDR3 in DNA: TGTGCCAGCAGAACCTCTAGCGCCGAGCAGTTCTTC. The chain couples TRBV28 to TRBJ2-1, with TRBD2 as a possible D gene (6 bases). The germline V and J ends were trimmed by 6 bases and 10 bases, with 13 bases remaining between them. Germline CDR1 is MDHEN and CDR2 is SYDVKM. This CDR3 region has 12 residues.